This TCR beta chain emerged from a study of blood T cell repertoires in COVID-19. V was pared by 8 bases and J by 0 bases, with 10 bases between. Germline assignment: CDR1 KGHDR and CDR2 SFDVKD. The CDR3 extends over 14 amino acids. Some clones are missing from TCRdb's copy, which holds only in-frame ones; the method was immunoSEQ multiplex PCR. The profile shows around 200,000 clones, around 75% of them singletons. The chain links TRBV24-1 to TRBJ2-4; no reliable D call. Sequenced sample: peripheral blood. The sequence came from a middle-aged woman with COVID-19, enrolled during active disease. The CDR3 loop is CATNHSLAKNIQYF. The CDR3 bases are TGTGCCACCAATCACAGTCTAGCCAAAAACATTCAGTACTTC.